Each of the 3 T cell receptor beta chains below was sequenced from the same sample in a study of blood T cell repertoires in COVID-19 (dated by TCRdb to about 2020). The protocol used for the library was the immunoSEQ multiplex PCR assay. Imported from immuneACCESS, the table was reduced by TCRdb to in-frame sequences with V and J called. These copies leave out some clones; in studies compared against another copy, an unresolved V gene accounts for under half, and the cause of the remainder is not known. This sample is represented by 250,000 to 300,000 clones; roughly 90% of them were singletons. Jointly, the top ten make up around 2.2% of the sample. Specimen: peripheral blood. These receptors were collected from a woman under 40 with COVID-19, enrolled during active disease.

The rearrangement joins TRBV3-1 (or the pseudogene TRBV3-2) to TRBJ1-2; D gene ambiguous. The CDR3 length is 14 residues. CDR1 and CDR2 (germline): LGHDT, YNNKEL (reference sequence). The V and J ends lost 1 base and 6 bases respectively, with 12 bases between them. CDR3 loop: CASSQGARGDGYTF. CDR3 bases: TGTGCCAGCAGCCAAGGCGCCCGGGGTGATGGCTACACCTTC.

The chain joins TRBV5-4 to TRBJ2-7; 10 positions match TRBD2. CDR3 length: 16 residues. Germline values: CDR1 SGHNT, CDR2 YYREEE (reference sequence). The V and J ends lost 2 bases and 2 bases, in that order; junction bases with no gene match: 7. CDR3 residues: CASSFIPSGGTYEQYF. The CDR3 DNA reads as TGTGCCAGCAGCTTTATCCCTAGCGGGGGAACCTACGAGCAGTACTTC. Filled out from reference TRBV5-4 and TRBJ2-7, the complete variable domain reads ETGVTQSPTHLIKTRGQQVTLRCSSQSGHNTVSWYQQALGQGPQFIFQYYREEENGRGNFPPRFSGLQFPNYSSELNVNALELDDSALYLCASSFIPSGGTYEQYFGPGTRLTVT.

CDR3 region: CSASQGDQPQHF. In DNA form, the CDR3 reads TGCAGTGCTAGTCAGGGTGATCAGCCCCAGCATTTT. The V call is TRBV20-1, the J call TRBJ1-5; perhaps TRBD1 as D (5 bases). CDR3 length equals 12 residues. Deletions cut 3 bases from V and 5 bases from J, with 8 bases between. CDR1 and CDR2 (germline): DFQATT, SNEGSKA (reference sequence).